Shown below are 32 T cell receptor beta chains from a single sample sequenced in a study of T-cell memory formation after mild COVID-19. TCRdb passed the 5' RACE reads through MiXCR, listing each CDR3 protein once. The sample holds around 45,000 distinct CDR3 sequences, more than 9% seen once. Sequencing was done on a sample of PBMCs or a T cell subset sorted from them (not recorded which). The source of these receptors is an adult woman who had mild COVID-19 (a few samples of this study predate the infection). Cell type and time point are not known.

This clonotype has just a few counts. The chain combines TRBV3-1 with TRBJ2-5, with D possibly being TRBD1 or TRBD2 (5 bases each). The length of the CDR3 is 14 residues. The germline V gene encodes CDR1 LGHDT and CDR2 YNNKEL (reference sequence). Trimming stripped 0 bases from V and 6 bases from J, with 11 bases between. The CDR3 loop is CASSQEGTPQTQYF. In DNA form, the CDR3 reads TGTGCCAGCAGCCAAGAGGGGACCCCGCAGACCCAGTACTTC.

This clonotype was seen more than once but under ten times. The CDR3 DNA reads TGCGCCAGCAGCTTGGGAGCTAGCGGAAAAGAGACCCAGTACTTC. Translated, it gives CASSLGASGKETQYF. The chain employs TRBV5-1 and TRBJ2-5, with TRBD2 matching over 7 bases. The V gene's germline CDR1 is SGHRS and CDR2 YFSETQ. The junction had 5 bases not matched to a gene; V was cut back by 0 bases and J by 3 bases. The length of the CDR3 is 15 residues.

The chain links TRBV9 to TRBJ2-1; D is perhaps TRBD2 (6 bases). The CDR3 is 15 residues long. Germline loops: CDR1 SGDLS, CDR2 YYNGEE. Trimming removed 4 bases from V and 2 bases from J, with 13 bases in between. CDR3 loop: CASSPSRLAYNEQFF. The CDR3 bases are TGTGCCAGCAGCCCCAGCCGACTAGCCTACAATGAGCAGTTCTTC. Looking up the rest from reference TRBV9 and TRBJ2-1 gives the full variable domain: DSGVTQTPKHLITATGQRVTLRCSPRSGDLSVYWYQQSLDQGLQFLIQYYNGEERAKGNILERFSAQQFPDLHSELNLSSLELGDSALYFCASSPSRLAYNEQFFGPGTRLTVL.

The rearrangement uses TRBV9 and TRBJ2-5; D may match TRBD1 or TRBD2 (5 bases each). The CDR3 sequence is 16 residues long. Trimming took off 0 bases at V and 2 bases at J, with 14 bases between the two ends. The V gene's germline CDR1 is SGDLS and CDR2 YYNGEE. The CDR3 DNA is TGTGCCAGCAGCGTAGCGTCGGGGCAGAGACAAGAGACCCAGTACTTC. Protein product: CASSVASGQRQETQYF.

The table lists this clonotype with a few counts. The chain carries TRBV20-1 and TRBJ1-2; 7 nucleotides line up with TRBD1. This CDR3 is built from 13 residues. Germline CDR1 is DFQATT and CDR2 is SNEGSKA (reference sequence). V was pared by 6 bases and J by 4 bases, with 8 bases of the junction left unmatched. The CDR3 DNA is TGCAGTGCCAGGAGACAGGGAGGCTATGGCTACACCTTC. Translated, it gives CSARRQGGYGYTF.

In its sample, this clonotype was seen a few times. An end of the junction does not agree with germline; a read error may underlie this. The rearrangement links TRBV5-6 to TRBJ2-7; D is unclear. CDR1 SGHDT and CDR2 YYEEEE come from the germline V gene. This CDR3 is 11 amino acids long. The CDR3 is CASSLGTFWNF. The DNA for the CDR3 is TGTGCCAGCAGCTTGGGAACATTCTGGAACTTC. Drawing the rest from reference TRBV5-6 and TRBJ2-7, the complete variable domain is DAGVTQSPTHLIKTRGQQVTLRCSPKSGHDTVSWYQQALGQGPQFIFQYYEEEERQRGNFPDRFSGHQFPNYSSELNVNALLLGDSALYLCASSLGTFWNFGPGTRLTVT.

The chain is built from TRBV20-1 and TRBJ2-5; 11 bases line up with TRBD2. J gave up 0 bases and V 1 base, and 7 bases lay outside the gene matches. CDR1 is DFQATT and CDR2 is SNEGSKA in the germline V gene (reference sequence). CDR3 length: 17 residues. The CDR3 protein is CSARVTSGGGYQETQYF. CDR3 bases: TGCAGTGCTAGAGTAACTAGCGGGGGCGGGTACCAAGAGACCCAGTACTTC.

In this sample, this clonotype turned up many times. V and J are TRBV7-9 and TRBJ2-7; no clear D. V lost 3 bases and J 6 bases, leaving 6 bases between the germline ends. Germline V CDR1 and CDR2: SEHNR, FQNEAQ (reference sequence). This CDR3 has 11 residues. CDR3 amino acids: CASSFASEQYF. The CDR3 region has the DNA TGTGCCAGCAGCTTCGCTAGCGAGCAGTACTTC.

With regard to this clonotype: One base away lies a much larger clone, so this may be a sequencing read error. The V gene is TRBV27, the J gene TRBJ2-7; possible D gene TRBD1, 5 bases. The CDR3 contains 16 residues. Between the trimmed V and J ends, which lost 4 bases and 7 bases, there was a span of 23 bases. CDR1 is MNHEY, CDR2 SMNVEV, per germline (reference sequence). CDR3: CASSSGYRCLFTEQYF. In nucleotides, the CDR3 is TGTGCCAGCAGTTCCGGATACAGGTGTTTATTTACGGAGCAGTACTTC.

V and J are TRBV4-3 and TRBJ1-1, with a tentative D call TRBD1 (5 bases). The length of the CDR3 is 15 residues. Trimming took off 4 bases at V and 1 base at J, with 13 bases between the two ends. Per germline, CDR1 LGHNA and CDR2 YSLEER. The CDR3: CASSRTRDANTEAFF. CDR3 DNA: TGCGCCAGCAGCCGCACCAGGGATGCGAACACTGAAGCTTTCTTT.

The chain combines TRBV18 with TRBJ1-5; D gene uncertain. The CDR3 runs to 14 residues. Trimming pared 3 bases from V and 0 bases from J, leaving 6 bases between. Germline CDR1 is KGHSH and CDR2 is LQKENI. CDR3 nucleotide sequence: TGTGCCAGCTCACCGGGCTATAGCAATCAGCCCCAGCATTTT. It codes for CASSPGYSNQPQHF.

The chain couples TRBV12-3 or TRBV12-4 to TRBJ2-7, with D tentatively TRBD1 (6 bases). Trimming cost V 2 bases and J 6 bases, with 14 bases left between them. The CDR3 is 14 residues long. CDR3 in amino acids: CASSLSSGASEQYF. CDR3 nucleotide sequence: TGTGCCAGCAGTTTATCGTCAGGGGCAAGCGAGCAGTACTTC.

With regard to this clonotype: One junction end does not reproduce the germline sequence, and a read error may be involved. This chain connects TRBV7-7 to TRBJ2-3; weak D call: TRBD2 (6 bases). Germline V lookup: CDR1 SSHAT, CDR2 FNYEAQ (reference sequence). This CDR3 is 15 amino acids long. CDR3: CASSLAVLRVRGQYF. In DNA form, the CDR3 reads TGTGCTAGCAGCTTAGCGGTATTGCGGGTACGGGGGCAGTATTTT.

Ten or more counts support this clonotype. The chain joins TRBV6-5 to TRBJ2-2; TRBD1 matches 11 bases. Trimming at V came to 7 bases and at J to 6 bases, leaving 4 bases not matched to a gene. The germline CDR1 and CDR2 sequences are MNHEY and SVGAGI. The CDR3 is 14 amino acids. The CDR3 is CASNLGQGAGELFF. The CDR3 DNA sequence: TGTGCCAGCAATTTGGGACAGGGGGCCGGGGAGCTGTTTTTT.

This clonotype occurred a few times. The chain couples TRBV5-1 to TRBJ2-2, with D perhaps TRBD1 (6 bases). The V and J ends lost 1 base and 6 bases respectively, with 13 bases between them. This CDR3 comprises 15 residues. CDR1 SGHRS and CDR2 YFSETQ come from the germline V gene. CDR3 sequence (DNA): TGCGCCAGCAGCTTGCAGGGGCGAACACCCGGGGAGCTGTTTTTT. Its translation is CASSLQGRTPGELFF.

This chain joins TRBV5-1 and TRBJ1-2, with D possibly being TRBD1 (5 bases). Looked up from germline, CDR1 is SGHRS and CDR2 is YFSETQ. Trimming pared 6 bases from V and 6 bases from J, leaving 15 bases between. The CDR3 is 13 amino acids. This CDR3 is CASKNGTRDGYTF. CDR3 sequence (DNA): TGCGCCAGCAAGAATGGGACCAGAGATGGCTACACCTTC.

Comments on this clonotype: One junction end disagrees with the germline gene, perhaps due to a read error. The V and J genes are TRBV12-3 or TRBV12-4 and TRBJ1-2, with TRBD1 as a possible D gene (6 bases). CDR3 length: 13 residues. CDR3 loop: CARSLGARIGYTF. DNA for the CDR3: TGTGCCAGAAGTTTGGGGGCCAGGATTGGCTACACCTTC.

This clonotype showed up many times. The chain recombines TRBV27 with TRBJ2-7, with unresolved D. Per the germline V gene, CDR1 is MNHEY and CDR2 is SMNVEV (reference sequence). The CDR3 sequence is 13 residues long. V was shortened by 0 bases and J by 4 bases, with 7 bases between the two germline ends. The CDR3 protein is CASSLSMGYEQYF. As DNA, the CDR3 is TGTGCCAGCAGTTTATCGATGGGGTACGAGCAGTACTTC.

A few counts support this clonotype. The chain uses TRBV6-1 and TRBJ2-1; D not certain. The CDR3 runs to 13 residues. V was clipped by 11 bases and J by 2 bases, with 13 bases between them. CDR1 and CDR2 from the germline V gene are MNHNS and SASEGT. The chain's CDR3 is CALDGPPYNEQFF. CDR3 nucleotide sequence: TGTGCCCTGGACGGGCCCCCCTACAATGAGCAGTTCTTC.

This clonotype was observed a handful of times. The chain employs TRBV12-3 or TRBV12-4 and TRBJ2-2; TRBD2 might be the D (7 bases). The CDR3 is made up of 13 amino acids. Between the trimmed V and J ends, which lost 9 bases and 6 bases, there was a span of 14 bases. The CDR3 sequence: CASTIGGAGELFF. The CDR3 nucleotides are TGTGCCAGTACGATAGGGGGGGCCGGGGAGCTGTTTTTT.

This clonotype has a handful of counts. V gene TRBV7-9 combines with J gene TRBJ2-7; D ambiguous. V lost 4 bases and J lost 4, with 17 bases in between. CDR1 is SEHNR, CDR2 FQNEAQ, per germline (reference sequence). The CDR3 has 15 residues. CDR3 nucleotides: TGTGCCAGCAGCTCGAATAGGAGAAAAGGGTACGAGCAGTACTTC. This gives the protein CASSSNRRKGYEQYF.

This chain joins TRBV18 and TRBJ2-1; 9 bases are a match to TRBD2. Trimming removed 5 bases from V and 7 bases from J; junction bases left unmatched: 9. The germline V gene has CDR1 KGHSH and CDR2 LQKENI. This CDR3 is built from 15 residues. CDR3 sequence: CASSATTSGGNEQFF. Here the CDR3 DNA reads TGTGCCAGCTCAGCAACGACTAGCGGTGGGAATGAGCAGTTCTTC.

This clonotype was seen a few times. V usage is TRBV29-1 and J usage is TRBJ2-3; tentative D call: TRBD1 (6 bases). The CDR3 has 15 amino acids. V was trimmed by 7 bases and J by 6 bases, leaving 23 bases between them. CDR1 is SQVTM and CDR2 is ANQGSEA in the germline V gene. The CDR3: CSARGRGLRGDTQYF. CDR3 in DNA: TGCAGCGCTAGGGGCCGGGGCTTAAGGGGGGATACGCAGTATTTT.

The chain uses TRBV12-3 or TRBV12-4 and TRBJ2-3; D might be TRBD1 (5 bases). This CDR3 has 16 amino acids. The V gene lost 1 base and the J gene lost 4 bases, with 15 bases spanning the gap. CDR3 coding DNA: TGTGCCAGCAGTTTAGTTCAGGGCCTCGTGGCAGATACGCAGTATTTT. Translation gives CASSLVQGLVADTQYF.

This clonotype has at least ten counts. The rearrangement joins TRBV11-2 to TRBJ2-1; 12 bases agree with TRBD1. The CDR3 extends over 16 amino acids. Germline V lookup: CDR1 SGHAT, CDR2 FQNNGV. With 3 bases clipped from V and 7 bases from J, the junction kept 7 bases outside the gene matches. For the CDR3, the DNA is TGTGCCAGCAGCTTCTCCGGGACAGGGGGCTGGAATGAGCAGTTCTTC. Its protein product is CASSFSGTGGWNEQFF. Supplemented by reference TRBV11-2 and TRBJ2-1, the full variable domain reads EAGVAQSPRYKIIEKRQSVAFWCNPISGHATLYWYQQILGQGPKLLIQFQNNGVVDDSQLPKDRFSAERLKGVDSTLKIQPAKLEDSAVYLCASSFSGTGGWNEQFFGPGTRLTVL.

This clonotype was detected many times. J is TRBJ1-1 and V is TRBV4-3; weak D call: TRBD1 (5 bases). CDR3 length equals 13 residues. Germline CDR1 LGHNA, CDR2 YSLEER. V lost 1 base and J lost 4, with 7 bases in between. The CDR3 DNA reads TGCGCCAGCAGCCAAGGAGGGACCACTGAAGCTTTCTTT. Protein product: CASSQGGTTEAFF.

The chain combines TRBV28 with TRBJ2-7; the match to TRBD2 covers 11 bases. Trimming cost V 6 bases and J 3 bases; bases outside gene matches: 4. This CDR3 is 14 amino acids long. Germline-derived CDR1 and CDR2 are MDHEN and SYDVKM. DNA of the CDR3: TGTGCCAGCAGAGGTACTAGCGGGAGCTACGAGCAGTACTTC. Translating gives CASRGTSGSYEQYF.

J is TRBJ2-5 and V is TRBV6-6, with TRBD1 matching over 8 bases. This CDR3 is 15 amino acids long. CDR1 is MNHNY and CDR2 is SVGAGI in the germline V gene (reference sequence). The trim removed 6 bases at V and 3 bases at J, leaving 9 bases unmatched. CDR3 in amino acids: CASSPPDRGEETQYF. CDR3 in DNA: TGTGCCAGCAGCCCTCCCGACAGGGGCGAAGAGACCCAGTACTTC.

V is TRBV5-1 and J is TRBJ1-6, with 7 bases matching TRBD1. Germline V gives CDR1 SGHRS, CDR2 YFSETQ. There are 15 residues in the CDR3. The J segment lost 10 bases and the V segment lost 5 bases, leaving 12 bases of the junction unmatched. The CDR3 protein is CASSYGTARGSPLHF. CDR3 bases: TGCGCCAGCAGTTATGGGACAGCGAGAGGATCACCCCTCCACTTT.

This clonotype occurred a few times. The chain joins TRBV6-5 to TRBJ1-1; TRBD1 matches 9 bases. The length of the CDR3 is 16 residues. Per the germline V gene, CDR1 is MNHEY and CDR2 is SVGAGI. The ends lost 7 bases at V and 4 bases at J; junction bases unmatched: 13. CDR3 in amino acids: CASTTRTGQGGTEAFF. The CDR3 DNA follows: TGTGCCAGCACCACCAGGACGGGACAGGGAGGCACTGAAGCTTTCTTT.

The genes are TRBV11-2 and TRBJ1-2, with D possibly being TRBD1 (5 bases). The germline V gene encodes CDR1 SGHAT and CDR2 FQNNGV. V lost 1 base and J 4 bases, leaving 13 bases between the germline ends. This CDR3 is 15 amino acids long. The CDR3 bases are TGTGCCAGCAGCTTAGGATCATCAGGGATCTATGGCTACACCTTC. Translation gives CASSLGSSGIYGYTF.

Many counts were recorded for this clonotype. CDR3 bases: TGTGCCAGCAGCTTGAGAAGCGGGACCCTCTTCACAGATACGCAGTATTTT. Protein product: CASSLRSGTLFTDTQYF. The V and J genes are TRBV5-6 and TRBJ2-3; 7 positions agree with TRBD2. The CDR3 is 17 residues long. CDR1 SGHDT and CDR2 YYEEEE come from the germline V gene. The junction had 10 bases not matched to a gene; V was cut back by 1 base and J by 2 bases.